The 5 T cell receptor beta chains below all came from one sample that was sequenced in a study of blood T cell repertoires in COVID-19. Clones were sequenced by immunoSEQ multiplex PCR, and TCRdb holds only the in-frame ones, with some missing. This sample has about 280,000 clones, with about nine tenths found just once. Sequences were obtained from peripheral blood. These receptors came from a man aged 50-59 years with acute or convalescent COVID-19.

The CDR3 region is CASSLVPDTKRPFATNEKLFF. The CDR3 DNA reads TGTGCCAGCAGCTTAGTACCGGACACTAAAAGGCCTTTTGCAACTAATGAAAAACTGTTTTTT. The chain has TRBV7-8 and TRBJ1-4; perhaps TRBD1 as D (5 bases). This CDR3 region has 21 residues. The V gene lost 1 base and the J gene lost 0 bases, with 24 bases spanning the gap. CDR1 is SGHVS, CDR2 FQNEAQ, per germline.

V and J are TRBV3-1 (or the pseudogene TRBV3-2) and TRBJ1-3; D gene uncertain. Germline CDR1 is LGHDT and CDR2 is YNNKEL (reference sequence). Trimming shortened V by 4 bases and J by 5 bases, and 6 bases separated the two germline ends. The CDR3 extends over 12 amino acids. CDR3 amino acids: CASSLQRNTIYF. CDR3 sequence (DNA): TGTGCCAGCAGCCTACAGCGAAACACCATATATTTT.

The chain combines TRBV6-5 with TRBJ1-1; tentative D call: TRBD1 (5 bases). The V end lost 6 bases, the J end lost 1 base, and 12 bases lay between the germline ends. Germline loops: CDR1 MNHEY, CDR2 SVGAGI. This CDR3 is 14 amino acids long. The CDR3 bases are TGTGCCAGCAGGGCAGGGATACAGAACACTGAAGCTTTCTTT. Its translation: CASRAGIQNTEAFF.

The rearrangement joins TRBV30 to TRBJ1-5; no reliable D call. Looked up from germline, CDR1 is GTSNPN and CDR2 is SVGIG (reference sequence). This CDR3 spans 15 amino acids. Trimming cost V 3 bases and J 1 base, with 13 bases left between them. The CDR3 DNA follows: TGTGCCTGGAGCCGTCTTGAGGCAAGCAATCAGCCCCAGCATTTT. Protein: CAWSRLEASNQPQHF. The variable domain in full, completed from reference TRBV30 and TRBJ1-5, reads SQTIHQWPATLVQPVGSPLSLECTVEGTSNPNLYWYRQAAGRGLQLLFYSVGIGQISSEVPQNLSASRPQDRQFILSSKKLLLSDSGFYLCAWSRLEASNQPQHFGDGTRLSIL.

The CDR3 nucleotides read TGTGCCAGCAAAAGGGACAGACAGAACACTGAAGCTTTCTTT. It translates to CASKRDRQNTEAFF. This chain connects TRBV6-4 to TRBJ1-1; 7 bases are shared with TRBD1. CDR1 is MRHNA, CDR2 SNTAGT, per germline. This CDR3 spans 14 amino acids. V gave up 7 bases and J gave up 1 base; unmatched junction bases: 6.